This TCR beta chain appears in the sequencing data of a study of cytomegalovirus exposure and HLA in healthy donors. Overall study results and limits: Reports credit the classifier with highly specific, highly sensitive diagnosis of cytomegalovirus status. Researchers reported that a few CMV-associated chains were confirmed in vitro as CMV antigen-specific.

Note on this clone: What it binds is not known.

Use of 60 Vbeta and 13 Jbeta primers characterized the PCR. As handled by the study authors: Roughly 10 million shared chains were among some 75 million unique TCR beta chains counted in a later analysis. Assay: immunoSEQ multiplex PCR; the TCRdb copy retains only in-frame clones and omits some. That table furnishes V, J and clone size, whereas the DNA furnished D and trimming. The sample has fewer than 140,000 clones, around 70% seen once. The clonotype comes from a boy younger than 18 in good health and CMV-seronegative. Source material: PBMCs.

This CDR3 reads CASSETPATNEKLFF. CDR3 bases: TGCGCCAGCAGTGAGACTCCTGCAACTAATGAAAAACTGTTTTTT. The chain uses TRBV10-1 and TRBJ1-4; D remains unclear. Trimming removed 2 bases at V and 0 bases at J, with 7 bases between. This CDR3 has 15 residues. Germline V CDR1 and CDR2: WNHNN, SYGVQD (reference sequence).